This paragraph covers one T cell receptor (beta chain) sequence. What it binds is not known. The data originate from a study of OX40 agonist ivuxolimab in advanced cancers. Study-level information: A partial response was reached by three patients: one with hepatocellular carcinoma and two with cutaneous melanoma. Study-level points and caveats: Averaging showed that CD8+ T cells had more expanded clones than CD4+ did. Clones of CD4+ and CD8+ blood T cells grew by week 6 at doses of 0.1 to 3.0 mg/kg.

This table comes from immunoSEQ multiplex PCR, and its TCRdb copy is limited to in-frame clones, with some not included. The data contain roughly 62,000 clones, around 85% of them singletons. The timepoints at which blood was sampled were baseline, cycle 4 day 1, and cycle 7 day 1. Sequenced material: CD4+ or CD8+ T cells sorted from blood, taken in a trial of the OX40 agonist ivuxolimab. The clonotype comes from an adult with an advanced solid tumor such as melanoma, head and neck, liver or kidney cancer.

The CDR3 DNA sequence: TGCGCCAGCAGTGAGTCCGGAGGGGGCGCAGATACGCAGTATTTT. This codes for CASSESGGGADTQYF. The chain is built from TRBV10-2 and TRBJ2-3; D might be TRBD1 (7 bases). Germline V gene lookup returns CDR1 WSHSY and CDR2 SAAADI. V shed 0 bases and J shed 4 bases, with 11 bases lying between them. This CDR3 comprises 15 residues.